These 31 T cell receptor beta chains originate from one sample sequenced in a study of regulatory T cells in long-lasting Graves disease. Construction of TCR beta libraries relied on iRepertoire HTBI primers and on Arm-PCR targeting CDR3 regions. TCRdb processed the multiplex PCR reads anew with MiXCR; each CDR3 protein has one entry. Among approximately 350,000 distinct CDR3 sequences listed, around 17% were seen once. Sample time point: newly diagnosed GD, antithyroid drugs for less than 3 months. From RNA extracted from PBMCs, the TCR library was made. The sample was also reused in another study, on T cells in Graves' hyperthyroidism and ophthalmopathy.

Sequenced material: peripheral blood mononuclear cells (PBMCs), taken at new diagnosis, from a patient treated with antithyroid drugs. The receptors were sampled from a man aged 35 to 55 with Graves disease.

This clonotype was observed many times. This chain's CDR3 is CASSLLGTDNTDTQYF. The DNA of the CDR3 is TGTGCCAGCAGTTTATTGGGGACAGACAACACAGATACGCAGTATTTT. The V call is TRBV27, the J call TRBJ2-3, with 7 bases lining up with TRBD1. V was clipped by 1 base and J by 2 bases; unmatched bases: 6. CDR1 and CDR2 from the germline V gene are MNHEY and SMNVEV (reference sequence). The CDR3 is made up of 16 amino acids.

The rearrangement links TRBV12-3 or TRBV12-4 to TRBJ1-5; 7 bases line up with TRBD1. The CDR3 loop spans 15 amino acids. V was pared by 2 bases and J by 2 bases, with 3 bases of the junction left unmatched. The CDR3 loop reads CASSLQGGRNQPQHF. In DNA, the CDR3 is TGTGCCAGCAGTTTACAGGGGGGCCGCAATCAGCCCCAGCATTTT.

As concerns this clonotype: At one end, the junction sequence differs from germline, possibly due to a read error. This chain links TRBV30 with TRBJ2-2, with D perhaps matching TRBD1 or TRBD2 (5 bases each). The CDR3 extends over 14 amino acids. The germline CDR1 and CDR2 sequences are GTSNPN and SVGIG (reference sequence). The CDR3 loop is CAWSDGFGTGEPFF. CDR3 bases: TGTGCCTGGAGTGATGGGTTTGGGACCGGGGAGCCGTTTTTT. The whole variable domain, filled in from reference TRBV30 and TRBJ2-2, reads SQTIHQWPATLVQPVGSPLSLECTVEGTSNPNLYWYRQAAGRGLQLLFYSVGIGQISSEVPQNLSASRPQDRQFILSSKKLLLSDSGFYLCAWSDGFGTGEPFFGEGSRLTVL.

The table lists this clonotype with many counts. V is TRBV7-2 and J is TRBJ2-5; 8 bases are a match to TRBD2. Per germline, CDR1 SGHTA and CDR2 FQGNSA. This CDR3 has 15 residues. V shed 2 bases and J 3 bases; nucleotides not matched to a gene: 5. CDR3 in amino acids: CASSLFGTREETQYF. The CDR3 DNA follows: TGTGCCAGCAGCTTATTCGGGACTAGGGAAGAGACCCAGTACTTC. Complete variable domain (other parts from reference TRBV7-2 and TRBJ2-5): GAGVSQSPSNKVTEKGKDVELRCDPISGHTALYWYRQSLGQGLEFLIYFQGNSAPDKSGLPSDRFSAERTGGSVSTLTIQRTQQEDSAVYLCASSLFGTREETQYFGPGTRLLVL.

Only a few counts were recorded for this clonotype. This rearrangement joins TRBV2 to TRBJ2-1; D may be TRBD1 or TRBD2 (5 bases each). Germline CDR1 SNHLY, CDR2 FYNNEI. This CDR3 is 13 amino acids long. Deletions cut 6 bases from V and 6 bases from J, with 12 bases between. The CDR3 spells CASRGRAGNEQFF. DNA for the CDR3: TGTGCCAGCAGGGGCAGGGCGGGCAATGAGCAGTTCTTC.

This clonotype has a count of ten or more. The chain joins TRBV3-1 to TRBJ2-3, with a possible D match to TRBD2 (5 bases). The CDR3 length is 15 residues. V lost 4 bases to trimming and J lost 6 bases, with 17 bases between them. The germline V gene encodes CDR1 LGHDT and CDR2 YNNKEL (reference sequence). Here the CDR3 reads CASSPREGTLDTQYF. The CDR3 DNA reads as TGTGCCAGCAGCCCTCGTGAGGGTACGTTGGATACGCAGTATTTT.

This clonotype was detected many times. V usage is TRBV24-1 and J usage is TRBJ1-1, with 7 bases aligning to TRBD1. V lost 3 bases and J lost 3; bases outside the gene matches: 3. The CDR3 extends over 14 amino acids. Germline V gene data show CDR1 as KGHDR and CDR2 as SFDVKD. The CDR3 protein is CATSDDREDTEAFF. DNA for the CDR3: TGTGCCACCAGTGATGACAGGGAGGACACTGAAGCTTTCTTT.

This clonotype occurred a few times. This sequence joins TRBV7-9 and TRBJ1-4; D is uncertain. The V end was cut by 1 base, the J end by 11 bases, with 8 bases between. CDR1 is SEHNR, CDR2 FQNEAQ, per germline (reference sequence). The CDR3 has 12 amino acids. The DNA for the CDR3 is TGTGCCAGCAGCTTAGGGACCCCGAAACTGTTTTTT. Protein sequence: CASSLGTPKLFF.

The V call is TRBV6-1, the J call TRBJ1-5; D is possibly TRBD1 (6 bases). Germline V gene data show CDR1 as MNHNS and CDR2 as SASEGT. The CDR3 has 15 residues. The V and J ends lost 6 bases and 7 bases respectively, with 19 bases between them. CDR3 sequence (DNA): TGTGCCAGCAGGATGGGGGTGGGGGCGGACCAGCCCCAGCATTTT. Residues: CASRMGVGADQPQHF.

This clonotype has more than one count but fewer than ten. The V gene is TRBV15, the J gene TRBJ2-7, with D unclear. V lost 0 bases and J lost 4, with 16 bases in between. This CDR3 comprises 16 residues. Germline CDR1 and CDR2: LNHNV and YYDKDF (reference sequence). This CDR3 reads CATSREGVRSGYEQYF. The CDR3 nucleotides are TGTGCCACCAGCAGAGAAGGAGTACGGTCTGGGTACGAGCAGTACTTC.

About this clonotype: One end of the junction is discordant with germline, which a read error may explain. DNA for the CDR3: TGTGCCAGCAGTGGGGACAGGGGACTACTAGGAAGGTTT. Encoded protein: CASSGDRGLLGRF. The chain has TRBV6-1 and TRBJ1-4, with 10 bases lining up with TRBD1. The germline CDR1 and CDR2 sequences are MNHNS and SASEGT. This CDR3 contains 13 residues.

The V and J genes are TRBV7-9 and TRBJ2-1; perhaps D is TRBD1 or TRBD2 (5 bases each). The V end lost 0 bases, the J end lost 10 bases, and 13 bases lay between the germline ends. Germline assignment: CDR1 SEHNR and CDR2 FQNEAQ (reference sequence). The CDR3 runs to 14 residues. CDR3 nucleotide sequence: TGTGCCAGCAGCTTAGCGAGGGGTAGGAAGGAGCAGTTCTTC. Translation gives CASSLARGRKEQFF.

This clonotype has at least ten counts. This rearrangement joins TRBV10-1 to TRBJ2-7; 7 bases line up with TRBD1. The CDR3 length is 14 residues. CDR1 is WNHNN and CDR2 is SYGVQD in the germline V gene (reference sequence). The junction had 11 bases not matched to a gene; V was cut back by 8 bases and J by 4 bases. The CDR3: CASGSPGQPYEQYF. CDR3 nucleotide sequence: TGCGCCAGCGGGAGCCCGGGACAGCCGTACGAGCAGTACTTC.

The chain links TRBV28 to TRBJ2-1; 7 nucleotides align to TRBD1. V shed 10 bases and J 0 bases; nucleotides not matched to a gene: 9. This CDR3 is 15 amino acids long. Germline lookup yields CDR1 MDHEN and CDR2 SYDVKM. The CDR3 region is CAITPGQSSYNEQFF. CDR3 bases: TGTGCCATTACACCGGGACAGTCCTCCTACAATGAGCAGTTCTTC.

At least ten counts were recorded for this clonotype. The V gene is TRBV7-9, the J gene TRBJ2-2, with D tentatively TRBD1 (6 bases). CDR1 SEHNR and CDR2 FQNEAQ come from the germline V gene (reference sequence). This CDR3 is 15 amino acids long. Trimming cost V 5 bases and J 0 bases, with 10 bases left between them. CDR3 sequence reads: CASSKQGANTGELFF. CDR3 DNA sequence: TGTGCCAGCAGCAAACAGGGAGCGAACACCGGGGAGCTGTTTTTT.

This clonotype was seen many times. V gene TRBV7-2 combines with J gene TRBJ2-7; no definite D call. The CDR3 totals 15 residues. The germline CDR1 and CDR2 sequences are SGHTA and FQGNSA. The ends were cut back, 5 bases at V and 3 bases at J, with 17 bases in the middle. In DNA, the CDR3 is TGTGCCAGCAGCACATGGACGGTGGACGACTACGAGCAGTACTTC. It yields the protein CASSTWTVDDYEQYF.

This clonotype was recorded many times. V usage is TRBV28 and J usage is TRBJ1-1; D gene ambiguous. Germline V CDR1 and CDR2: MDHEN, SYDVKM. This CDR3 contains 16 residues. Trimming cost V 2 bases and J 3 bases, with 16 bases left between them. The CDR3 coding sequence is TGTGCCAGCAGTTTACGGCCAACCCTGGGCGACACTGAAGCTTTCTTT. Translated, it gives CASSLRPTLGDTEAFF.

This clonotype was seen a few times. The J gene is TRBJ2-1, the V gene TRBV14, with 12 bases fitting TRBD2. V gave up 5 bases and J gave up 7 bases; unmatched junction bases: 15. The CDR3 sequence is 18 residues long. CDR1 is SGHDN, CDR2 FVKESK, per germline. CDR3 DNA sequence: TGTGCCAGCAGCTCGCTAGCGGGGGGGCGCTTGGGGGAGAATGAGCAGTTCTTC. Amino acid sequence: CASSSLAGGRLGENEQFF.

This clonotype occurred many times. The CDR3 nucleotides read TGTGCCAGCAGCTTACGGCCTGAAGAAAAACTGTTTTTT. It is translated as CASSLRPEEKLFF. This chain links TRBV7-2 with TRBJ1-4; unclear D gene. From germline, CDR1 is SGHTA and CDR2 FQGNSA. V lost 2 bases, J lost 8 bases, and 9 bases lay in between. The CDR3 is 13 residues long.

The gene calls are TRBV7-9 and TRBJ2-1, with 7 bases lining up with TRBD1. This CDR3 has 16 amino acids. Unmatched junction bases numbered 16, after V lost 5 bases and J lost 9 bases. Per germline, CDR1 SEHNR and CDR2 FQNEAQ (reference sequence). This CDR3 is CASSPRDPGQWGEQFF. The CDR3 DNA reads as TGTGCCAGCAGCCCGAGGGATCCGGGACAGTGGGGTGAGCAGTTCTTC.

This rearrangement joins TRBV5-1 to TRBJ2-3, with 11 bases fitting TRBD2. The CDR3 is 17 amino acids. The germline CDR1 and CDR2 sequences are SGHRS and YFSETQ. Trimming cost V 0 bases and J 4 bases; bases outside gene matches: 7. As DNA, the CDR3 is TGCGCCAGCAGCTTGGCGCTAGCGGGGGGCGTTGCAGATACGCAGTATTTT. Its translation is CASSLALAGGVADTQYF.

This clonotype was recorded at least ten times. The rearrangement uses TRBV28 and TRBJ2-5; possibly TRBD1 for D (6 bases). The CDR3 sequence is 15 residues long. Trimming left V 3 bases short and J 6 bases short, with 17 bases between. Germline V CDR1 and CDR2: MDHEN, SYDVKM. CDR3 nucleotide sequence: TGTGCCAGCAGTTTTGGTGCAGGACAGAGGAAGACCCAGTACTTC. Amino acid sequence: CASSFGAGQRKTQYF.

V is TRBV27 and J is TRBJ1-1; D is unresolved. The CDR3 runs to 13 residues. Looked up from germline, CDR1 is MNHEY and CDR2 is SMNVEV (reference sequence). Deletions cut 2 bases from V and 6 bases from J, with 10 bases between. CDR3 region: CASSLIRTAEAFF. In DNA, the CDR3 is TGTGCCAGCAGTTTAATCCGGACCGCTGAAGCTTTCTTT.

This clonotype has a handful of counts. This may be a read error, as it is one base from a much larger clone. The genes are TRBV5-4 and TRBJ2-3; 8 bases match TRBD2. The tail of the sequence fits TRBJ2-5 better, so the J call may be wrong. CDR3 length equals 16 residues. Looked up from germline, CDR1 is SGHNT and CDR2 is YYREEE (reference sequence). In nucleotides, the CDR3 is TGTGCCAGCAGCCCCGCCGATTGGCGGGAGGTGGAGGCCCAGTACTTC. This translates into CASSPADWREVEAQYF.

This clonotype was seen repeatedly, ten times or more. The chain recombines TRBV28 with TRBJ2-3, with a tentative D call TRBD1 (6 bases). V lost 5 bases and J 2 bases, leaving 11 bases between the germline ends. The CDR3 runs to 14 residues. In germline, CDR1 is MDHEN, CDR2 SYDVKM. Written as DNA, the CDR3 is TGTGCCAGCAGTGCTACAGGGACCACAGATACGCAGTATTTT. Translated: CASSATGTTDTQYF.

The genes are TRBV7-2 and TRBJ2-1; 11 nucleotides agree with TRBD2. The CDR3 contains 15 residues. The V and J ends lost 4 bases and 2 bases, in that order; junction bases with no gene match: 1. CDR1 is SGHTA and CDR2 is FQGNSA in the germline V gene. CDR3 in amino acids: CASSSTSGTYNEQFF. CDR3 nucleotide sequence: TGTGCCAGCAGCTCGACTAGCGGGACCTACAATGAGCAGTTCTTC.

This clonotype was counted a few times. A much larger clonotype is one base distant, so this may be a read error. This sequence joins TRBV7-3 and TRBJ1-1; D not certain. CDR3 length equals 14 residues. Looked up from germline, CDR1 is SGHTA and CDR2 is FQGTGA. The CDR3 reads CASSLATSNTKAFF. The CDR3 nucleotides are TGTGCCAGCAGCTTAGCGACATCGAACACTAAAGCTTTCTTT.

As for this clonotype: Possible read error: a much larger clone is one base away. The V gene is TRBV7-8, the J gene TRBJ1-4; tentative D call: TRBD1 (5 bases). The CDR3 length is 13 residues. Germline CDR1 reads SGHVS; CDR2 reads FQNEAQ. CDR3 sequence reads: CARSFKTDEKLFF. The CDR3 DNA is TGTGCCAGAAGCTTTAAGACAGATGAAAAACTGTTTTTT.

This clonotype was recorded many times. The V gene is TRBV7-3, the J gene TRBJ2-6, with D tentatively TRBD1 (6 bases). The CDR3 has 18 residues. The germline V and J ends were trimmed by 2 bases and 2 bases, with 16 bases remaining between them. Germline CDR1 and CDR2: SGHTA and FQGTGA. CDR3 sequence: CASSLLGALVPGANVLTF. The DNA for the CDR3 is TGTGCCAGCAGCTTATTGGGGGCCCTGGTCCCTGGGGCCAACGTCCTGACTTTC.

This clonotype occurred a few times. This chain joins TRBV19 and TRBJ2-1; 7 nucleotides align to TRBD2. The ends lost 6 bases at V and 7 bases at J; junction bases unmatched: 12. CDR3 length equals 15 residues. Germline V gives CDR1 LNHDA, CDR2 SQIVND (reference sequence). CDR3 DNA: TGTGCCAGTAGCAAACCGTGGGGAGGGTGGAATGAGCAGTTCTTC. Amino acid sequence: CASSKPWGGWNEQFF.

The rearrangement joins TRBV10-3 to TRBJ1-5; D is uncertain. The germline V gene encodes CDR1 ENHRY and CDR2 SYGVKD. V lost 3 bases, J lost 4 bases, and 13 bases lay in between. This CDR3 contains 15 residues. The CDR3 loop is CAISDGIRRNQPQHF. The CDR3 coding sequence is TGTGCCATCAGTGATGGTATCCGGCGGAATCAGCCCCAGCATTTT.